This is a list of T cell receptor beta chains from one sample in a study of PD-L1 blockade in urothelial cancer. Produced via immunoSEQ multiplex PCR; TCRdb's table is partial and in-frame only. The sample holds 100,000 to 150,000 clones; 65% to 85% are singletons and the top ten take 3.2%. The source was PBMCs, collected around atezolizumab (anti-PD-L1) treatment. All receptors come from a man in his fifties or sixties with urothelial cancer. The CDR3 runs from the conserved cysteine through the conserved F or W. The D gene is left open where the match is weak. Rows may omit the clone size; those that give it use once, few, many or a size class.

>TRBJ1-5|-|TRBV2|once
CASSKDTNSNQPQHF
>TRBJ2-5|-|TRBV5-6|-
CASSKGTSEETQYF
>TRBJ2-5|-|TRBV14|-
CASSRGAGGVKQETQYF
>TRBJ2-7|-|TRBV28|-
CASSPRSGYEQYF
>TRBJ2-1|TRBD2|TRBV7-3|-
CASSLRASGRSGNEQFF
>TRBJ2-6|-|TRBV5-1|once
CASSSTILSGANVLTF
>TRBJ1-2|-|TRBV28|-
CASSLDSNYGYTF
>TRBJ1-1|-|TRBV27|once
CASRADSQNTEAFF
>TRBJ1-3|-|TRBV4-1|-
CASSQELNSGNTIYF
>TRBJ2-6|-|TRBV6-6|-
CASSYSASGANVLTF
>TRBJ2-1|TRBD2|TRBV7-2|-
CASSLVTGGYNEQFF
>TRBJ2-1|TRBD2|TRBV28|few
CASSLPSGAYNEQFF
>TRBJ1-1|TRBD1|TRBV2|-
CASSSLGTGNTEAFF
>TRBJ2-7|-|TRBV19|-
CASSPHSGTYEQYF
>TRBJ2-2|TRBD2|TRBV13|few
CASSPGLAGGVRRTGELFF
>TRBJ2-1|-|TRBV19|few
CASSPLTDNEQFF
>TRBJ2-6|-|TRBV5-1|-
CASSPNPGPGANVLTF
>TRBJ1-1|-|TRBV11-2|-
CASSLDTDTEAFF
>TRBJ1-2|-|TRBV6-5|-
CASTLRQGNYGYTF
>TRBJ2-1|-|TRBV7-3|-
CASSLWVGGGNEQFF
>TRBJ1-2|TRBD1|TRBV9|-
CASSPQGADYGYTF
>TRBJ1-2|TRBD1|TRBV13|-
CASSFNRQGGYGYTF
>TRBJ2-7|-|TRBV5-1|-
CASTRDTTYEQYF
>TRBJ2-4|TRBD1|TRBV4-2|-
CASSPGQGQNIQYF
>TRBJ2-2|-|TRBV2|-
CASSGQGGPTGELFF
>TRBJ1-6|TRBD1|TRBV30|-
CALTGTVNSPLHF
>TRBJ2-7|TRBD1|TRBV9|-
CASSVADRGHEQYF
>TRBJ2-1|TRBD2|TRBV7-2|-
CASSRILAGGGSSYNEQFF
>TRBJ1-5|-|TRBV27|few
CASRIQGSNQPQHF
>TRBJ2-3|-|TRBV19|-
CASSAHILGGTLSTDTQYF
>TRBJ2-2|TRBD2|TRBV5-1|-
CASSPSAGGTELFF
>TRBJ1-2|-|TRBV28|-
CASSPPRETNYGYTF
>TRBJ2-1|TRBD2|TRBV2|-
CASRERVRLAGPDEQFF
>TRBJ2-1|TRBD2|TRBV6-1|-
CASNEGTTYNEQFF
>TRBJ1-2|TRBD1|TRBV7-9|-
CASSAQEGARGYTF
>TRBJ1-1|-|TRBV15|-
CATSRDRMRMKAFF
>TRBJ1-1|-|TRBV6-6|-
CASSNPVSGHTEAFF
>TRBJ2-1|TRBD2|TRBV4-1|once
CASSQTSGLYNEQFF
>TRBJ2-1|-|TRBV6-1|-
CASSEVRGSEQFF
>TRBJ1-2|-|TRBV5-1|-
CASSPDRSWDGYTF
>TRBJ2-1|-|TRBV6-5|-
CASREPGYNEQFF
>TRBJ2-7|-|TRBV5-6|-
CASSRMGQKQTYEQYF
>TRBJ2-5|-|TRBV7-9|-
CASSLSVRDMAKETQYF
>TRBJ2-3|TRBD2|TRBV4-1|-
CASSQSGLAGRTDTQYF
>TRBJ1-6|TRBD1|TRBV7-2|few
CASSEDRGRSPLHF